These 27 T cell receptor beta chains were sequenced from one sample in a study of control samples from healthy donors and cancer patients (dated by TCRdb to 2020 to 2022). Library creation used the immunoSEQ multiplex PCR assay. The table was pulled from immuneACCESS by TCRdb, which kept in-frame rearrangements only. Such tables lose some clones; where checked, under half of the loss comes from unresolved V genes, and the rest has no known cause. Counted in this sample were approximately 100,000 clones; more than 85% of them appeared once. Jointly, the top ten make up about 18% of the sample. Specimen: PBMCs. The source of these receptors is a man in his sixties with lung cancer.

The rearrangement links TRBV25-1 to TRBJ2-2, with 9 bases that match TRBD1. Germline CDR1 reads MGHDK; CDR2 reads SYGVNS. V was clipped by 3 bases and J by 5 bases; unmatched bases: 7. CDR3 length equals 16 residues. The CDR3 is CASSDPRTGDTGELFF. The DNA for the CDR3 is TGTGCCAGCAGTGACCCGAGGACAGGGGATACCGGGGAGCTGTTTTTT. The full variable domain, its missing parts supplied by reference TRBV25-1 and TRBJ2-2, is EADIYQTPRYLVIGTGKKITLECSQTMGHDKMYWYQQDPGMELHLIHYSYGVNSTEKGDLSSESTVSRIRTEHFPLTLESARPSHTSQYLCASSDPRTGDTGELFFGEGSRLTVL.

CDR3 amino acids: CASSSFRDSYSSNQPQHF. The CDR3 DNA follows: TGTGCCAGCAGTTCTTTCCGGGACAGCTATTCTAGCAATCAGCCCCAGCATTTT. The chain recombines TRBV5-6 with TRBJ1-5; 7 bases map to TRBD1. Germline V CDR1 and CDR2: SGHDT, YYEEEE. The J segment lost 0 bases and the V segment lost 5 bases, leaving 14 bases of the junction unmatched. The CDR3 extends over 18 amino acids.

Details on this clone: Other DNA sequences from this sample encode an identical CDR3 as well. The CDR3 sequence is CASSLEGDGYTF. The CDR3 DNA sequence: TGCGCCAGCAGCTTGGAGGGTGATGGCTACACCTTC. The V gene is TRBV5-1, the J gene TRBJ1-2; no clear D gene. Germline CDR1 reads SGHRS; CDR2 reads YFSETQ. The CDR3 covers 12 residues. Deletions cut 0 bases from V and 6 bases from J, with 6 bases between.

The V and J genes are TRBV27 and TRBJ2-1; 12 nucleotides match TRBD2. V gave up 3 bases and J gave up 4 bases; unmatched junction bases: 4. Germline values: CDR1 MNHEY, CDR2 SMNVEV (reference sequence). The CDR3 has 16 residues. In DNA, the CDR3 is TGTGCCAGCAGTTTTTTACTAGCGGGGGGATACAATGAGCAGTTCTTC. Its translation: CASSFLLAGGYNEQFF.

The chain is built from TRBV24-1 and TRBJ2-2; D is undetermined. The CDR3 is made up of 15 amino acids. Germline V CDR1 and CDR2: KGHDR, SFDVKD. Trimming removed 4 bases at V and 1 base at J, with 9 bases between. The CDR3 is CATSESRRNTGELFF. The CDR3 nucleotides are TGTGCCACCAGTGAAAGCAGGAGGAACACCGGGGAGCTGTTTTTT.

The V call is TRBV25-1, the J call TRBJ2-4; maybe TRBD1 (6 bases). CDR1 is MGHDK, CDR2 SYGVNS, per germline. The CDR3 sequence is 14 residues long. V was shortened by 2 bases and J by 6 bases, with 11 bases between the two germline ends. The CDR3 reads CASSEPGARNIQYF. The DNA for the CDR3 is TGTGCCAGCAGTGAACCAGGGGCGAGAAACATTCAGTACTTC.

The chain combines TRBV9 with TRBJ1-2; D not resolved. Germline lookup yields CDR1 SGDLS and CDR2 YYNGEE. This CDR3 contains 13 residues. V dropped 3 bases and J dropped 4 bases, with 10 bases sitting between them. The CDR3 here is CASSASVGYGYTF. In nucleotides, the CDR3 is TGTGCCAGCAGCGCCTCCGTCGGCTATGGCTACACCTTC. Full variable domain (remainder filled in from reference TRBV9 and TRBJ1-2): DSGVTQTPKHLITATGQRVTLRCSPRSGDLSVYWYQQSLDQGLQFLIQYYNGEERAKGNILERFSAQQFPDLHSELNLSSLELGDSALYFCASSASVGYGYTFGSGTRLTVV.

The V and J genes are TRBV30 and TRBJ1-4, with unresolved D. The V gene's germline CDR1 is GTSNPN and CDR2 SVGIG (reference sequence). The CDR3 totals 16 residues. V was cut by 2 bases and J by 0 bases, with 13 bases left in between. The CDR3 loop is CAWSTPPGATNEKLFF. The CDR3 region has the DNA TGTGCCTGGAGTACCCCGCCCGGTGCAACTAATGAAAAACTGTTTTTT.

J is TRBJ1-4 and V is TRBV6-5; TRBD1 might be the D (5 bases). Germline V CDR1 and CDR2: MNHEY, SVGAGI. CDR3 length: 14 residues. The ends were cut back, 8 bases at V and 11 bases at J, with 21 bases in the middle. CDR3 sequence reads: CASVGQGVLGKLFF. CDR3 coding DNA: TGTGCCAGCGTGGGGCAGGGCGTTTTGGGGAAACTGTTTTTT.

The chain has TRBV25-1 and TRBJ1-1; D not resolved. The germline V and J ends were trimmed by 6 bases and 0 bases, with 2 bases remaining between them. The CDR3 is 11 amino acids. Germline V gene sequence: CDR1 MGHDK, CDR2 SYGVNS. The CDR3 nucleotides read TGTGCCAGCAGCATGAACACTGAAGCTTTCTTT. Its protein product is CASSMNTEAFF.

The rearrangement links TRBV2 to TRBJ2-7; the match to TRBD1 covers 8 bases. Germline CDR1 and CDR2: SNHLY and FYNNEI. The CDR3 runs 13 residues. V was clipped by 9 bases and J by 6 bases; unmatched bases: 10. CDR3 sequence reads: CASTRDRPVEQYF. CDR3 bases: TGTGCCAGTACCCGGGACAGGCCCGTCGAGCAGTACTTC.

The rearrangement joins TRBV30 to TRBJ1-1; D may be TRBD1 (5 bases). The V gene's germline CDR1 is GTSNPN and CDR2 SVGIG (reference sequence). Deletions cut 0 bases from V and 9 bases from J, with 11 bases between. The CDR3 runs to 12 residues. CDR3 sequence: CAWSVGQGKAFF. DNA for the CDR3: TGTGCCTGGAGTGTGGGGCAGGGAAAAGCTTTCTTT.

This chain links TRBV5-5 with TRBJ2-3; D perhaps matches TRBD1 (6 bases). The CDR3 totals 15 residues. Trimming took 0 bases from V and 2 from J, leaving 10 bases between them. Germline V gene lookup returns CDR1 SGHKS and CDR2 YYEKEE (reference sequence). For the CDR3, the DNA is TGTGCCAGCAGCTTGGTCGGACAGAACACAGATACGCAGTATTTT. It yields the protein CASSLVGQNTDTQYF.

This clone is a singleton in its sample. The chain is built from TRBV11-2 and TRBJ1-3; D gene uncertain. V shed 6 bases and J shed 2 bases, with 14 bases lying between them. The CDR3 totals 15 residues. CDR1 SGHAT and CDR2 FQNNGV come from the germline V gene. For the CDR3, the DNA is TGTGCCAGCAGACTGGAGGGTTCTACTGGAAACACCATATATTTT. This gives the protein CASRLEGSTGNTIYF.

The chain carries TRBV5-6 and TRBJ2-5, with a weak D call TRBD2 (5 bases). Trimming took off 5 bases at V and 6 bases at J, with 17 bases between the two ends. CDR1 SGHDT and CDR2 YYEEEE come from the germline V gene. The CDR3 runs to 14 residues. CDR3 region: CASSSWTVRQTQYF. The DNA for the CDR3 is TGTGCCAGCAGTTCTTGGACTGTTCGACAGACCCAGTACTTC.

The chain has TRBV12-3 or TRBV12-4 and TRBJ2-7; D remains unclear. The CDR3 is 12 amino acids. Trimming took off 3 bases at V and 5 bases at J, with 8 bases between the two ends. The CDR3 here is CASSFQGNEQYV. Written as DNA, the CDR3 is TGTGCCAGCAGTTTTCAAGGGAACGAGCAGTACGTC.

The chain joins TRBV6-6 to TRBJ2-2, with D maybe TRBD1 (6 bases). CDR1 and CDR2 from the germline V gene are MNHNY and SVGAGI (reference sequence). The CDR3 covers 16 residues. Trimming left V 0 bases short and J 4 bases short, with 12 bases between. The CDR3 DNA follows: TGTGCCAGCAGTTACTCTCTCGGCAGGGGCACCGGGGAGCTGTTTTTT. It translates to CASSYSLGRGTGELFF.

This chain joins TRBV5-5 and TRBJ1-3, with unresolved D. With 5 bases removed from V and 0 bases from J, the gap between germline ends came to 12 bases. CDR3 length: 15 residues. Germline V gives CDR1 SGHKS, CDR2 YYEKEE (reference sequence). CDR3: CASRLEVFSGNTIYF. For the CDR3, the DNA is TGTGCCAGCAGGCTGGAGGTCTTCTCTGGAAACACCATATATTTT.

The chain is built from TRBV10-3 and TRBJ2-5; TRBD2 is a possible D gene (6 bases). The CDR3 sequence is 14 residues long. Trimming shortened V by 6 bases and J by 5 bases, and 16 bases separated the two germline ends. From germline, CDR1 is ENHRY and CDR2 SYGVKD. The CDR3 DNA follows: TGTGCCATCAGAGGAACTAGCATAGGGGAGACCCAGTACTTC. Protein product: CAIRGTSIGETQYF.

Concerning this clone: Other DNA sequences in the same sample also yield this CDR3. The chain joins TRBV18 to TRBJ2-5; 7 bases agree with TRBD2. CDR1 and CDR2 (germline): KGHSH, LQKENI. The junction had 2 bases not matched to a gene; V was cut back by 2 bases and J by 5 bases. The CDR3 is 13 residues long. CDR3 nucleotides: TGTGCCAGCTCACCAGGGAGGGGCGAGACCCAGTACTTC. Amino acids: CASSPGRGETQYF. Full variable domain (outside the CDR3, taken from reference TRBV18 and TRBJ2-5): NAGVMQNPRHLVRRRGQEARLRCSPMKGHSHVYWYRQLPEEGLKFMVYLQKENIIDESGMPKERFSAEFPKEGPSILRIQQVVRGDSAAYFCASSPGRGETQYFGPGTRLLVL.

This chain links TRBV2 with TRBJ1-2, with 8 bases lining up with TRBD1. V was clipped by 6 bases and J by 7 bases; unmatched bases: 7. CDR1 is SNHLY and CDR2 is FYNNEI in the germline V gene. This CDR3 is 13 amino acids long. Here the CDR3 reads CASRQTGESGYTF. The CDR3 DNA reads TGTGCCAGCAGGCAGACAGGGGAGAGTGGCTACACCTTC.

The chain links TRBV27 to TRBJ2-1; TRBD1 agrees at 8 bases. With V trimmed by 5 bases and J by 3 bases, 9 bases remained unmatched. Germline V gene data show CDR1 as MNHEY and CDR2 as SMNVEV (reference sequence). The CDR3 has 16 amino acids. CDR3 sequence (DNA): TGTGCCAGCAGTGATTACGACAGGGGTAACTACAATGAGCAGTTCTTC. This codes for CASSDYDRGNYNEQFF.

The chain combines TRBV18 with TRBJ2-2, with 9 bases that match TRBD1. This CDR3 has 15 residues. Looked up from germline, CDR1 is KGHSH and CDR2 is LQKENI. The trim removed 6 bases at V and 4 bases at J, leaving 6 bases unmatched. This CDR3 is CASSGQGSGTGELFF. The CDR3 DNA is TGTGCCAGCTCGGGACAGGGATCGGGCACCGGGGAGCTGTTTTTT.

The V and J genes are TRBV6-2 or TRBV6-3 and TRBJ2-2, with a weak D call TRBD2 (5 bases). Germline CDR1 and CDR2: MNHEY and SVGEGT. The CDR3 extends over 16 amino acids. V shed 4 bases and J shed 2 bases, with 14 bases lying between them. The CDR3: CASSFLGVGNTGELFF. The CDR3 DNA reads TGTGCCAGCAGTTTTCTCGGGGTGGGAAACACCGGGGAGCTGTTTTTT.

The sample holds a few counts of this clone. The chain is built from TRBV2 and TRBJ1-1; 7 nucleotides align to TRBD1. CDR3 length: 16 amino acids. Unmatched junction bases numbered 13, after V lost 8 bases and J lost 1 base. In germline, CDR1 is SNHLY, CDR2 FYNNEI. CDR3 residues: CASDLDKTGTNTEAFF. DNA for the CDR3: TGTGCCAGCGACCTCGATAAGACAGGGACGAACACTGAAGCTTTCTTT.

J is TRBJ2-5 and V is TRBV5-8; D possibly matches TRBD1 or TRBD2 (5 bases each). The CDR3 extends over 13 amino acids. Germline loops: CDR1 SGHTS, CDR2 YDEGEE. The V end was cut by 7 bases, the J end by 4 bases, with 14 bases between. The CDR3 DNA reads TGTGCCAGCCTAAACTCGGGGCCAGAGACCCAGTACTTC. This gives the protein CASLNSGPETQYF.

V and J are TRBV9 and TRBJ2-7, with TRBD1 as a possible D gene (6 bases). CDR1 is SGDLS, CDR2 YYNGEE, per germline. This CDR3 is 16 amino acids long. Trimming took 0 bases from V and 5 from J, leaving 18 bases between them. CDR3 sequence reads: CASSVGSETNRDEQYF. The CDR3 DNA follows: TGTGCCAGCAGCGTAGGTTCCGAGACGAACAGGGACGAGCAGTACTTC. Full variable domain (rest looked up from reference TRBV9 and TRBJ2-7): DSGVTQTPKHLITATGQRVTLRCSPRSGDLSVYWYQQSLDQGLQFLIQYYNGEERAKGNILERFSAQQFPDLHSELNLSSLELGDSALYFCASSVGSETNRDEQYFGPGTRLTVT.